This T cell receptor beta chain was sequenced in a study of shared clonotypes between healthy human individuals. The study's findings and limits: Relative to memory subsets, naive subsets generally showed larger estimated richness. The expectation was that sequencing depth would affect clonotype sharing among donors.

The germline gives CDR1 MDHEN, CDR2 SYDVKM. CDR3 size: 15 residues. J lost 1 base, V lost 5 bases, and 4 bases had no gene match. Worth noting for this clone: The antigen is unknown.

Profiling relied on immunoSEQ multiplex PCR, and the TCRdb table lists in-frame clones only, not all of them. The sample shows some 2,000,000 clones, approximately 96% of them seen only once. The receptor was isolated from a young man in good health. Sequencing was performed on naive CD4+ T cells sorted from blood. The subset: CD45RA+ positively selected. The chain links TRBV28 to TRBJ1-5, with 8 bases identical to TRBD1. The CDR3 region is CASSRQGSSNQPQHF. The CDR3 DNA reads TGTGCCAGCAGTCGACAGGGGTCGAGCAATCAGCCCCAGCATTTT.